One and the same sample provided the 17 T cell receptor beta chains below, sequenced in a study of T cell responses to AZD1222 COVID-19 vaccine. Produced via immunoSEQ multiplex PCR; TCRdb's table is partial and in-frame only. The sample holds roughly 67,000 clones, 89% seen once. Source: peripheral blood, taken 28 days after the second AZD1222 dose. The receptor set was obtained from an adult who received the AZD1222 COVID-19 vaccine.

The CDR3 bases are TGTGCCAGCTCCCCAGGGCCCAGGGCCCAAGAGACCCAGTACTTC. Translated: CASSPGPRAQETQYF. The rearrangement links TRBV18 to TRBJ2-5, with TRBD1 as a possible D gene (5 bases). Germline V gene data show CDR1 as KGHSH and CDR2 as LQKENI. Trimming removed 6 bases from V and 1 base from J, with 15 bases in between. This CDR3 spans 15 amino acids. The full variable domain, completed using reference TRBV18 and TRBJ2-5, is NAGVMQNPRHLVRRRGQEARLRCSPMKGHSHVYWYRQLPEEGLKFMVYLQKENIIDESGMPKERFSAEFPKEGPSILRIQQVVRGDSAAYFCASSPGPRAQETQYFGPGTRLLVL.

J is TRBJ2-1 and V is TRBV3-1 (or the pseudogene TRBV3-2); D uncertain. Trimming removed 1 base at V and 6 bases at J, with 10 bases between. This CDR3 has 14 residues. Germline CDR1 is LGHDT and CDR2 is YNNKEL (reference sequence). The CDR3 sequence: CASSQGGSGNEQFF. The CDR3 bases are TGTGCCAGCAGCCAAGGGGGTAGTGGCAATGAGCAGTTCTTC.

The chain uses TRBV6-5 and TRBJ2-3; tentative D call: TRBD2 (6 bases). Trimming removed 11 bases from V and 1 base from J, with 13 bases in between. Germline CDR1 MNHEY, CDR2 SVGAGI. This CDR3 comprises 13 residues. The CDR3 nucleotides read TGTGCCGCCAATAGGAGGGGCACAGATACGCAGTATTTT. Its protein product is CAANRRGTDTQYF.

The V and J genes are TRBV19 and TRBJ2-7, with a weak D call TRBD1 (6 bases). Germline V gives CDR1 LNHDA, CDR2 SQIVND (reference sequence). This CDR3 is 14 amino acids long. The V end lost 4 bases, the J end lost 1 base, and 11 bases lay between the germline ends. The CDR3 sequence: CASSTTGSSYEQYF. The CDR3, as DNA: TGTGCCAGTAGTACGACAGGCTCATCCTACGAGCAGTACTTC.

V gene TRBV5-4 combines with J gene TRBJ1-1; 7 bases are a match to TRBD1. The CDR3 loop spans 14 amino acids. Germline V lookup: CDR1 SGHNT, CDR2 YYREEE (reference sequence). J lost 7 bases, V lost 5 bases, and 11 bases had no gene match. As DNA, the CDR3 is TGTGCCAGCAGTCCTCGACAGGGAGGTCGTGAAGCTTTCTTT. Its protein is CASSPRQGGREAFF.

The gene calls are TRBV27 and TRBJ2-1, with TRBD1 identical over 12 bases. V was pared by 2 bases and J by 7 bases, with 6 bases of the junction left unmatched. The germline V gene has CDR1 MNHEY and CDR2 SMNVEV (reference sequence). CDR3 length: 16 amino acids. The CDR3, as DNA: TGTGCCAGCAGTTTAGGGGGGGGACAGGGGGCAAATGAGCAGTTCTTC. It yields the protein CASSLGGGQGANEQFF.

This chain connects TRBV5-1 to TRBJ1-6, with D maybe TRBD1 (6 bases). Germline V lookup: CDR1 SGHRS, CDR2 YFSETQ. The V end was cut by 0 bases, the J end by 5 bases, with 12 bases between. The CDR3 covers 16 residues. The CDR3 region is CASSLDGTPNNSPLHF. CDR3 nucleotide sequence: TGCGCCAGCAGCTTGGACGGGACACCAAATAATTCACCCCTCCACTTT.

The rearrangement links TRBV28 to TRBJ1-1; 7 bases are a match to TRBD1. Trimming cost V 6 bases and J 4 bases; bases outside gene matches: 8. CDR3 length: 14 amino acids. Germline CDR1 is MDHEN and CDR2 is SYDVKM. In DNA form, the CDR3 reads TGTGCCAGCAGCCAGGGGGGGGGAGGCACTGAAGCTTTCTTT. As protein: CASSQGGGGTEAFF.

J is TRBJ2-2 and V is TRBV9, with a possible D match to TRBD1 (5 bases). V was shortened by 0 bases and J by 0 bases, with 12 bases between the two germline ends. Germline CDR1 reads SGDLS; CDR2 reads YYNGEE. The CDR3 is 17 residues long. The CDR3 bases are TGTGCCAGCAGCGTAGGACCAGGGAACTCGAACACCGGGGAGCTGTTTTTT. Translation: CASSVGPGNSNTGELFF. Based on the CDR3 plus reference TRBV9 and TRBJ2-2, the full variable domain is DSGVTQTPKHLITATGQRVTLRCSPRSGDLSVYWYQQSLDQGLQFLIQYYNGEERAKGNILERFSAQQFPDLHSELNLSSLELGDSALYFCASSVGPGNSNTGELFFGEGSRLTVL.

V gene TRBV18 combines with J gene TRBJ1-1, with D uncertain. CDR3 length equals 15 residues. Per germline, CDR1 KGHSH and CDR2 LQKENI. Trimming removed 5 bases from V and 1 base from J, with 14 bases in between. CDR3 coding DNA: TGTGCCAGCTCAAGGGCCGGGAGGGAGAACACTGAAGCTTTCTTT. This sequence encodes CASSRAGRENTEAFF.

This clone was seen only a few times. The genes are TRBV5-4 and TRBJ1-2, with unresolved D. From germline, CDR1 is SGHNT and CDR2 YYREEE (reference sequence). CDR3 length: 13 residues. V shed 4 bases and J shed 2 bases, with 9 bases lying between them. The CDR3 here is CASSPAGNYGYTF. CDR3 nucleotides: TGTGCCAGCAGCCCTGCGGGGAACTATGGCTACACCTTC.

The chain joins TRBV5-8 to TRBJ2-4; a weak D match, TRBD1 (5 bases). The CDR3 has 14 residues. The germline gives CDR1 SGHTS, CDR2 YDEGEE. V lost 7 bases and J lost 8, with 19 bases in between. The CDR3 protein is CASCQGSSLDIQYF. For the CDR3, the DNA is TGTGCCAGCTGTCAGGGAAGTTCTTTGGACATTCAGTACTTC.

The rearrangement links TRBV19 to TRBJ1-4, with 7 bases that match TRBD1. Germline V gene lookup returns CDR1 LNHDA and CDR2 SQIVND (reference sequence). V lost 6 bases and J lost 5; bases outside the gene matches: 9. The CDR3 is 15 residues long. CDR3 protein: CASRQGGTGNEKLFF. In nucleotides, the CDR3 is TGTGCCAGTAGGCAAGGGGGCACTGGGAATGAAAAACTGTTTTTT. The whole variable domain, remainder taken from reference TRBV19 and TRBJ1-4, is DGGITQSPKYLFRKEGQNVTLSCEQNLNHDAMYWYRQDPGQGLRLIYYSQIVNDFQKGDIAEGYSVSREKKESFPLTVTSAQKNPTAFYLCASRQGGTGNEKLFFGSGTQLSVL.

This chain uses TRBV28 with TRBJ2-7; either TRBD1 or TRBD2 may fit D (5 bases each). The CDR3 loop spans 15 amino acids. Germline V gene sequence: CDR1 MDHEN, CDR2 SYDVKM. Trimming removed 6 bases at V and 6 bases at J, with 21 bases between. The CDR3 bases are TGTGCCAGCAGAGTGACTGGGACCCTGCTCGGCGAGCAGTACTTC. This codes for CASRVTGTLLGEQYF. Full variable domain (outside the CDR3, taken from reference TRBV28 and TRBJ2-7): DVKVTQSSRYLVKRTGEKVFLECVQDMDHENMFWYRQDPGLGLRLIYFSYDVKMKEKGDIPEGYSVSREKKERFSLILESASTNQTSMYLCASRVTGTLLGEQYFGPGTRLTVT.

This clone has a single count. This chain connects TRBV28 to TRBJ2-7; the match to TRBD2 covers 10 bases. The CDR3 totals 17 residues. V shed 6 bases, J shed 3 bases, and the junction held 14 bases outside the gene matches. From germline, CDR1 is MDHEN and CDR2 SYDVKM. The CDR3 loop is CASRSPLAGGYLYEQYF. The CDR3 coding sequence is TGTGCCAGCAGAAGTCCCTTAGCGGGAGGTTACCTCTACGAGCAGTACTTC.

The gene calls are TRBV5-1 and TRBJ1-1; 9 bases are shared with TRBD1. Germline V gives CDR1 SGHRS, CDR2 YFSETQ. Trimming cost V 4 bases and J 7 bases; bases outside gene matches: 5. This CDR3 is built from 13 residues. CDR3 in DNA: TGCGCCAGCAGCCCCGGGACAGGGTATGAAGCTTTCTTT. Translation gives CASSPGTGYEAFF.

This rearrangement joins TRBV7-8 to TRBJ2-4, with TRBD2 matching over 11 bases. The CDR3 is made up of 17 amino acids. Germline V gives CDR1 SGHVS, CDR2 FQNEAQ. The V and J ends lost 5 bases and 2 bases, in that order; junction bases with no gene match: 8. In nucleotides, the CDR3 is TGTGCCAGCAGCACCGGGACTAGCGGAATTACCAAAAACATTCAGTACTTC. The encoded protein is CASSTGTSGITKNIQYF.